These 8 T cell receptor beta chains were sequenced from one sample in a study of OX40 agonist ivuxolimab in advanced cancers. This table comes from immunoSEQ multiplex PCR, and its TCRdb copy is limited to in-frame clones, with some not included. The sample shows tens of thousands of clones, 70% to 90% of them seen only once. The source material was CD4+ or CD8+ T cells sorted from blood, sampled in a trial of the OX40 agonist ivuxolimab. The receptors shown here come from an adult with an advanced solid tumor such as melanoma, head and neck, liver or kidney cancer.

The J gene is TRBJ2-7, the V gene TRBV5-6, with 8 bases matching TRBD1. CDR1 and CDR2 from the germline V gene are SGHDT and YYEEEE. This CDR3 contains 13 residues. V gave up 4 bases and J gave up 4 bases; unmatched junction bases: 4. Written as DNA, the CDR3 is TGTGCCAGCAGCCCGGACAGGGCGTACGAGCAGTACTTC. Its protein is CASSPDRAYEQYF.

The CDR3 bases are TGTGCCAGCAGTCCACATAGGACGGACTTCACAGATACGCAGTATTTT. Encoded protein: CASSPHRTDFTDTQYF. V is TRBV28 and J is TRBJ2-3, with D possibly TRBD2 on 5 matching bases. The CDR3 consists of 16 residues. Germline assignment: CDR1 MDHEN and CDR2 SYDVKM. With 5 bases removed from V and 2 bases from J, the gap between germline ends came to 17 bases.

In this sample, this clone turned up once. The genes are TRBV4-1 and TRBJ2-6; unclear D gene. The germline V and J ends were trimmed by 2 bases and 0 bases, with 11 bases remaining between them. CDR1 and CDR2 (germline): MGHRA, YSYEKL. The CDR3 loop spans 17 amino acids. CDR3 in DNA: TGCGCCAGCAGCCAACTACAGATAGTCTCTGGGGCCAACGTCCTGACTTTC. It is translated as CASSQLQIVSGANVLTF.

This chain connects TRBV6-1 to TRBJ1-1, with D perhaps matching TRBD1 (5 bases). The CDR3 totals 11 residues. V lost 7 bases and J lost 11, with 14 bases in between. Germline V gives CDR1 MNHNS, CDR2 SASEGT. CDR3 region: CASNRDSAAFF. In DNA, the CDR3 is TGTGCCAGCAACCGAGACAGTGCGGCTTTCTTT.

The chain has TRBV11-2 and TRBJ2-3; TRBD2 aligns across 10 bases. Looked up from germline, CDR1 is SGHAT and CDR2 is FQNNGV. The V gene end was trimmed by 5 bases and the J gene end by 4 bases; junction bases not matched to a gene: 9. This CDR3 is 16 amino acids long. The CDR3 nucleotides read TGTGCCAGCAGCCAAGGACTAGCGGCCTCCGCAGATACGCAGTATTTT. This gives the protein CASSQGLAASADTQYF.

This sequence joins TRBV7-9 and TRBJ2-1, with 13 bases fitting TRBD2. Trimming cost V 3 bases and J 7 bases; bases outside gene matches: 3. The germline CDR1 and CDR2 sequences are SEHNR and FQNEAQ (reference sequence). The CDR3 sequence is 15 residues long. CDR3 sequence: CASSLGLAGINEQFF. CDR3 nucleotide sequence: TGTGCCAGCAGCTTGGGACTAGCGGGGATAAATGAGCAGTTCTTC.

This rearrangement joins TRBV10-3 to TRBJ2-3, with 11 positions matching TRBD2. CDR3 size: 16 residues. Germline CDR1 reads ENHRY; CDR2 reads SYGVKD. The trim removed 2 bases at V and 0 bases at J, leaving 1 base unmatched. The CDR3 sequence is CAISEGLAGSTDTQYF. In nucleotides, the CDR3 is TGTGCCATCAGTGAGGGACTAGCGGGCAGCACAGATACGCAGTATTTT.

The chain is built from TRBV6-5 and TRBJ2-7; the D gene is possibly TRBD1 (6 bases). This CDR3 region has 12 residues. Trimming removed 4 bases at V and 4 bases at J, with 8 bases between. Per the germline V gene, CDR1 is MNHEY and CDR2 is SVGAGI. CDR3: CASSFQGYEQYF. The CDR3 region has the DNA TGTGCCAGCAGTTTCCAGGGGTACGAGCAGTACTTC.